This T cell receptor beta chain comes out of a study of T cell repertoires in aging, cancer and after chemotherapy. Rearranged V-D-J TRB sequences were amplified with a mixed TRB-A/B primer pool. TCRdb re-called the multiplex PCR reads through MiXCR, storing one row per CDR3 protein. The sample records around 10,000 distinct CDR3 sequences, roughly 25% being singletons. CDR3 length: 14 amino acids. Trimming took 6 bases from V and 6 from J, leaving 14 bases between them. Germline V gives CDR1 MDHEN, CDR2 SYDVKM. TCR beta rearrangements were amplified from peripheral blood genomic DNA. The clonotype was recovered from a human donor in good health. Sequences were obtained from blood. V and J are TRBV28 and TRBJ1-4; unclear D gene. CDR3 in amino acids: CASSLPGGYEKLFF. The DNA for the CDR3 is TGTGCCAGCAGCCTACCGGGAGGGTATGAAAAACTGTTTTTT.